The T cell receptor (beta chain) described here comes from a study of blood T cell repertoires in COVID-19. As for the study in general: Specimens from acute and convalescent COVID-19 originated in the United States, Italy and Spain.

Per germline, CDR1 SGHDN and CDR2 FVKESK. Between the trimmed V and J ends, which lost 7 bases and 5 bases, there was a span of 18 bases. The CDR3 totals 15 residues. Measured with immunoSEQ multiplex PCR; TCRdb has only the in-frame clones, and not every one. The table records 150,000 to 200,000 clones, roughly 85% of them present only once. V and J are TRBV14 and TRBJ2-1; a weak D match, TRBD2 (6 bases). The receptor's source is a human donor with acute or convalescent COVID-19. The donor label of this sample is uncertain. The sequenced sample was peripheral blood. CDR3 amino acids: CASMKDGGLNNEQFF. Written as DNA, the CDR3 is TGTGCCAGCATGAAAGACGGGGGACTTAACAATGAGCAGTTCTTC. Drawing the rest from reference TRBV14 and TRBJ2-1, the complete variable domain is EAGVTQFPSHSVIEKGQTVTLRCDPISGHDNLYWYRRVMGKEIKFLLHFVKESKQDESGMPNNRFLAERTGGTYSTLKVQPAELEDSGVYFCASMKDGGLNNEQFFGPGTRLTVL.